These T cell receptor beta chains were read from a single sample in a study of a mutant IDH1 vaccine in newly diagnosed glioma. Using immunoSEQ multiplex PCR, the repertoire was profiled, and TCRdb retains in-frame clones only, with some absent. The sample has some 54,000 clones; more than 85% are singletons. No antigens are known for them. The sample was PBMCs, taken from a glioma patient whose treatment included an IDH1 peptide vaccine. Receptor source: a man aged 50 to 60 with glioma. Both conserved end residues are part of each CDR3. A D gene is named only where the DNA matches it firmly. Clone size is shown for a subset of rows, as once, few, many or a class of expanded clone.

v_call	clone_size	j_call	d_call	cdr3_nt	cdr3_aa
TRBV29-1	-	TRBJ1-5	TRBD1	TGCAGCGTTACCCTCGACAGGGGCAATCAGCCCCAGCATTTT	CSVTLDRGNQPQHF
TRBV5-1	-	TRBJ1-1	TRBD1	TGCGCCAGCAGCCCCAGGGGGAGTAACACTGAAGCTTTCTTT	CASSPRGSNTEAFF
TRBV19	-	TRBJ1-5	-	TGTGCCAGTAGTTACCAGAATAGCAATCAGCCCCAGCATTTT	CASSYQNSNQPQHF
TRBV10-3	-	TRBJ1-2	-	TGTGCCATCAGTGAGCAGGAGGGGGGGGATGGCTACACCTTC	CAISEQEGGDGYTF
TRBV29-1	once	TRBJ2-3	TRBD2	TGCAGCGTTGAAGGGGGATCTAGCGGGAGGACAGATACGCAGTATTTT	CSVEGGSSGRTDTQYF
TRBV5-4	-	TRBJ2-7	TRBD1	TGTGCCAGCAGCCCGACAGGGAAACCGCCCTACGAGCAGTACTTC	CASSPTGKPPYEQYF
TRBV5-1	-	TRBJ2-5	-	TGCGCCAGCAGAACTGGACAGACAAAAGAGACCCAGTACTTC	CASRTGQTKETQYF
TRBV5-6	-	TRBJ2-7	-	TGTGCCAGCACTTTGGCTGGGGCCTCGGGGAACGAGCAGTACTTC	CASTLAGASGNEQYF
TRBV5-6	-	TRBJ2-7	TRBD1	TGTGCCAGCAGCCAGACTATGGACAGGGCGAAGTTCTACGAGCAGTACTTC	CASSQTMDRAKFYEQYF
TRBV10-3	-	TRBJ2-3	TRBD2	TGTGCCATCAGTGAGTTCGCTAGCGGAACCGAGGATACGCAGTATTTT	CAISEFASGTEDTQYF
TRBV2	-	TRBJ2-2	TRBD1	TGTGCCAGTTTGACAGGGGCGGTCACCGGGGAGCTGTTTTTT	CASLTGAVTGELFF
TRBV7-4	once	TRBJ1-3	-	TGTGCCAGCAGCTTAGCGCGAAGGCACACTGGAAACACCATATATTTT	CASSLARRHTGNTIYF
TRBV10-3	-	TRBJ2-1	TRBD2	TGTGCCATCAGTGAGGGTGCGGGGGGATACAGAGAGCAGTTCTTC	CAISEGAGGYREQFF
TRBV28	-	TRBJ1-5	-	TGTGCCAGCAGCTCCCTCATACCAGAACAGCCCCAGCATTTT	CASSSLIPEQPQHF
TRBV19	-	TRBJ2-1	TRBD2	TGTGCCAGTAGTATTCCCCACGGACTAGCTGGAAATGAGCAGTTCTTC	CASSIPHGLAGNEQFF
TRBV7-9	-	TRBJ1-5	-	TGTGCCAGCAGCTTAGGGAGTGGGAACAATCAGCCCCAGCATTTT	CASSLGSGNNQPQHF
TRBV27	once	TRBJ1-4	TRBD1	TGTGCCAGCAGTCCTCTCTCAGGGGGTGAAAAACTGTTTTTT	CASSPLSGGEKLFF
TRBV5-3	-	TRBJ2-2	-	TGTGCCGTCCTCAGACACGGTTACACCGGGGAGCTGTTTTTT	CAVLRHGYTGELFF
TRBV11-3	-	TRBJ2-3	-	TGTGCCAGCAGCTTAGATTCGGGAGATACGCAGTATTTT	CASSLDSGDTQYF
TRBV2	once	TRBJ2-3	-	TGTGCCAGCAGTGGAAGAGGACGGCCGGGGTCGGATACGCAGTATTTT	CASSGRGRPGSDTQYF
TRBV7-2	-	TRBJ2-7	-	TGTGCCAGCAGCGAACCGGGCCTCCAATACGAGCAGTACTTC	CASSEPGLQYEQYF
TRBV5-5	-	TRBJ1-1	-	TGTGCCAGCAGCCAACCTCCGGGGTCTCTAGGTGCTTTCTTT	CASSQPPGSLGAFF
TRBV5-8	-	TRBJ2-5	-	TGTGCCAGCAGCCGAGGCGTCAAAGAGACCCAGTACTTC	CASSRGVKETQYF
TRBV18	-	TRBJ1-2	-	TGTGCCAGCGACGGGGCTAGCGGCTACACCTTC	CASDGASGYTF
TRBV9	-	TRBJ1-1	-	TGTGCCAGCAGCGTAGTGCCCTCACGCGCTTCTGAAGCTTTCTTT	CASSVVPSRASEAFF
TRBV6-5	-	TRBJ1-1	-	TGTGCCAGCAGTTACTCCCAGGGGTCCTACACTGAAGCTTTCTTT	CASSYSQGSYTEAFF
TRBV7-2	-	TRBJ1-3	-	TGTGCCAGCAGCTCCATCCGGGTCGGGGGAGTTGGAAACACCATATATTTT	CASSSIRVGGVGNTIYF
TRBV18	-	TRBJ2-3	-	TGTGCCAGCTCATACGATTCCGGCGATACGCAGTATTTT	CASSYDSGDTQYF
TRBV6-4	once	TRBJ2-5	-	TGTGCCAGCAGTCCATCTACCGCATCGGAGACCCAGTACTTC	CASSPSTASETQYF
TRBV5-1	-	TRBJ2-1	-	TGCGCCAGCAAACAGGGACAACACAATGAGCAGTTCTTC	CASKQGQHNEQFF
TRBV9	-	TRBJ1-2	-	TGTGCCAGCAGCGTAGTTTCTCAGGGTGGCTACACCTTC	CASSVVSQGGYTF
TRBV28	-	TRBJ2-1	TRBD2	TGTGCCAGCAGGGCGACTAGCGGGAGCTACAATGAGCAGTTCTTC	CASRATSGSYNEQFF
TRBV4-2	-	TRBJ2-7	-	TGTGCCAGCAGCCCCCAAAGCTCCTACGAGCAGTACTTC	CASSPQSSYEQYF
TRBV19	once	TRBJ2-7	-	TGTGCCAGTAGGCGAACCGCGGGATCTTCCTACGAGCAGTACTTC	CASRRTAGSSYEQYF
TRBV6-5	-	TRBJ2-3	-	TGTGCCAGCAGTCCAGGAGATACGCAGTATTTT	CASSPGDTQYF
TRBV30	-	TRBJ1-1	-	TGTGCCTGGAATTCGGCAGGCTTGAACACTGAAGCTTTCTTT	CAWNSAGLNTEAFF
TRBV5-5	-	TRBJ1-5	-	TGTGCCAGCAGCCACGGGACCCCCTATAGCAATCAGCCCCAGCATTTT	CASSHGTPYSNQPQHF
TRBV5-1	-	TRBJ1-2	TRBD1	TGCGCCAGCAGCATATCACAGGGGTTGCGAGGCTACACCTTC	CASSISQGLRGYTF
TRBV28	once	TRBJ2-7	-	TGTGCCAGCAGTCCCCCCGCGGATCTCGAGCAGTACTTC	CASSPPADLEQYF
TRBV6-6	-	TRBJ1-4	-	TGTGCCAGCAGACACCAGGGGACTAATGAAAAACTGTTTTTT	CASRHQGTNEKLFF
TRBV10-3	once	TRBJ2-3	-	TGTGCCATCAAAGCGGCTAGCACAGATACGCAGTATTTT	CAIKAASTDTQYF
TRBV5-1	-	TRBJ2-1	TRBD2	TGCGCCAGCAGCAGGGGCGGGAGCTCCTACAATGAGCAGTTCTTC	CASSRGGSSYNEQFF
TRBV19	-	TRBJ1-5	-	TGTGCCAGTAGCGGATGGGGTCGGAATCAGCCCCAGCATTTT	CASSGWGRNQPQHF
TRBV2	once	TRBJ2-7	TRBD2	TGTGCCAGCAGTGGGGGGGGGACTAGCGATCCCTACGAGCAGTACTTC	CASSGGGTSDPYEQYF
TRBV27	-	TRBJ2-2	-	TGTGCCAGCAGTTTACCGACTAGACCCGGGGAGCTGTTTTTT	CASSLPTRPGELFF
TRBV4-2	-	TRBJ2-7	-	TGTGCCAGCAGCCTACAGGGTCCGTCCGAGCAGTACTTC	CASSLQGPSEQYF
TRBV28	-	TRBJ1-4	TRBD1	TGTGCCAGCACCATAGCGGGGACAGGAGACGAAAAACTGTTTTTT	CASTIAGTGDEKLFF
TRBV7-8	-	TRBJ2-7	TRBD1	TGTGCCAGCAGCTTGCCGGGACAGACCTCCTACGAGCAGTACTTC	CASSLPGQTSYEQYF
TRBV14	-	TRBJ1-6	-	TGTGCCAGCAGCCAAGATCGTTCTACACCCCTCCACTTT	CASSQDRSTPLHF
TRBV7-2	few	TRBJ1-1	-	TGTGCCAGCAGCAGGAGACAGAACACTGAAGCTTTCTTT	CASSRRQNTEAFF